The rows below give T cell receptor beta chains drawn from one sample of a study of cytomegalovirus exposure and HLA in healthy donors. Clones were sequenced by immunoSEQ multiplex PCR, and TCRdb holds only the in-frame ones, with some missing. Of roughly 150,000 clones in the sample, over 80% are singletons; the top ten hold approximately 1.3%. Sequencing was carried out using PBMCs. The receptors were sampled from a boy between 2 and 10 years old in good health and CMV-seronegative. The CDR3 runs from the conserved cysteine through the conserved F or W. The order of the fields is V gene, clone size, D gene, J gene, CDR3 DNA, CDR3 protein. A D gene is named only where the DNA matches it firmly. Some rows have no size entry. The others give once, few or many, or a class for an expanded clone.

v_gene: TRBV2; abundance: .; d_gene: .; j_gene: TRBJ2-2; CDR3nt: TGTGCCAGCAGTGAATTCCGGCAGGGTGTGCTGTTTTTT; CDR3aa: CASSEFRQGVLFF
v_gene: TRBV9; abundance: .; d_gene: .; j_gene: TRBJ2-2; CDR3nt: TGTGCCAGCAGCGTAGTCAGCGAACGGCGCACCGGGGAGCTGTTTTTT; CDR3aa: CASSVVSERRTGELFF
v_gene: TRBV9; abundance: .; d_gene: TRBD1; j_gene: TRBJ1-5; CDR3nt: TGTGCCAGCAGCCCGACAGGGGACGGCAATCAGCCCCAGCATTTT; CDR3aa: CASSPTGDGNQPQHF
v_gene: TRBV27; abundance: .; d_gene: TRBD1; j_gene: TRBJ1-1; CDR3nt: TGTGCCAGCAGCCGCAACGACAGGGTTGGGACTGAAGCTTTCTTT; CDR3aa: CASSRNDRVGTEAFF
v_gene: TRBV5-4; abundance: .; d_gene: .; j_gene: TRBJ2-1; CDR3nt: TGTGCCAGCAGCCCGAACCCGGAGGCTGAGCAGTTCTTC; CDR3aa: CASSPNPEAEQFF
v_gene: TRBV5-1; abundance: once; d_gene: TRBD2; j_gene: TRBJ2-5; CDR3nt: TGCGCCAGCAGCTTGGCGAGCGGGGGTACGGGGGAGACCCAGTACTTC; CDR3aa: CASSLASGGTGETQYF
v_gene: TRBV4-3; abundance: .; d_gene: .; j_gene: TRBJ1-1; CDR3nt: TGCGCCAGCAGCCTAGGGGGGGCGAACACTGAAGCTTTCTTT; CDR3aa: CASSLGGANTEAFF
v_gene: TRBV7-2; abundance: .; d_gene: .; j_gene: TRBJ2-5; CDR3nt: TGTGCCAGCAGCTACGACAGCCATCAAGAGACCCAGTACTTC; CDR3aa: CASSYDSHQETQYF
v_gene: TRBV18; abundance: .; d_gene: TRBD1; j_gene: TRBJ1-2; CDR3nt: TGTGCCAGCTCACCAGGCAGGGGGCACTATGGCTACACCTTC; CDR3aa: CASSPGRGHYGYTF
v_gene: TRBV5-1; abundance: few; d_gene: TRBD2; j_gene: TRBJ2-3; CDR3nt: TGCGCCAGCAGCCTGGTAGCGGGAGGCCGGGGAGATACGCAGTATTTT; CDR3aa: CASSLVAGGRGDTQYF
v_gene: TRBV18; abundance: .; d_gene: TRBD2; j_gene: TRBJ2-1; CDR3nt: TGTGCCAGCTCACCACCGGCGATAGCGGGGGGGTATGAGCAGTTCTTC; CDR3aa: CASSPPAIAGGYEQFF
v_gene: TRBV9; abundance: .; d_gene: TRBD1; j_gene: TRBJ2-7; CDR3nt: TGTGCCAGCAGCCCGAGACAGGGATCCTACGAGCAGTACTTC; CDR3aa: CASSPRQGSYEQYF
v_gene: TRBV30; abundance: .; d_gene: .; j_gene: TRBJ1-1; CDR3nt: TGTGCCTGGAGCCCTAGCACCAGCACTGAAGCTTTCTTT; CDR3aa: CAWSPSTSTEAFF
v_gene: TRBV2; abundance: once; d_gene: TRBD2; j_gene: TRBJ2-2; CDR3nt: TGTGCCAGCAGTCTTCAGCGGGAGGTTCCCGGGGAGCTGTTTTTT; CDR3aa: CASSLQREVPGELFF
v_gene: TRBV7-8; abundance: .; d_gene: TRBD1; j_gene: TRBJ1-1; CDR3nt: TGTGCCAGCAGTACACAGGGGGACACTGAAGCTTTCTTT; CDR3aa: CASSTQGDTEAFF
v_gene: TRBV27; abundance: .; d_gene: TRBD2; j_gene: TRBJ2-3; CDR3nt: TGTGCCAGCAGTCCCCTAGCGGGGGCCCTTGGCACAGATACGCAGTATTTT; CDR3aa: CASSPLAGALGTDTQYF
v_gene: TRBV9; abundance: .; d_gene: TRBD2; j_gene: TRBJ2-3; CDR3nt: TGTGCCAGCAGCGTAGGGACTAGCGGGGGCTTCGTGTCGCAGTATTTT; CDR3aa: CASSVGTSGGFVSQYF
v_gene: TRBV5-1; abundance: .; d_gene: TRBD2; j_gene: TRBJ2-1; CDR3nt: TGCACCAGCAGCTTTAGACTAGCGGGGGGCCCGGGGGATGAGCAGTTCTTC; CDR3aa: CTSSFRLAGGPGDEQFF
v_gene: TRBV14; abundance: .; d_gene: .; j_gene: TRBJ1-4; CDR3nt: TGTGCCAGCAGCCCCCACAGCCGTCGGGAAAAACTGTTTTTT; CDR3aa: CASSPHSRREKLFF
v_gene: TRBV5-6; abundance: .; d_gene: TRBD2; j_gene: TRBJ2-7; CDR3nt: TGTGCCAGCAGCTACGGGTCTAGCGGGAGGTGGGTCTACGAGCAGTACTTC; CDR3aa: CASSYGSSGRWVYEQYF
v_gene: TRBV5-1; abundance: few; d_gene: .; j_gene: TRBJ2-2; CDR3nt: TGCGCCAGCAGCTTGGCAGTGGCCGGGGAGCTGTTTTTT; CDR3aa: CASSLAVAGELFF
v_gene: TRBV11-2; abundance: .; d_gene: .; j_gene: TRBJ1-2; CDR3nt: TGTGCCAGCAGCAAACAGGGAATTAATGGCTACACCTTC; CDR3aa: CASSKQGINGYTF
v_gene: TRBV5-8; abundance: .; d_gene: .; j_gene: TRBJ1-1; CDR3nt: TGTGCCAGCAGCTTTCGGGGGAACACTGAAGCTTTCTTT; CDR3aa: CASSFRGNTEAFF
v_gene: TRBV5-4; abundance: .; d_gene: .; j_gene: TRBJ1-1; CDR3nt: TGTGCCAGCAGCTTGGTTACCGGGAACACTGAAGCTTTCTTT; CDR3aa: CASSLVTGNTEAFF
v_gene: TRBV18; abundance: few; d_gene: TRBD1; j_gene: TRBJ1-1; CDR3nt: TGTGCCAGCTCCCGGAGATCACTAGGACAGGGGATGTACACTGAAGCTTTCTTT; CDR3aa: CASSRRSLGQGMYTEAFF
v_gene: TRBV4-3; abundance: .; d_gene: TRBD1; j_gene: TRBJ2-5; CDR3nt: TGCGCCAGCAGCCAAGGACAGGGGGCGCTGGGCGAGACCCAGTACTTC; CDR3aa: CASSQGQGALGETQYF
v_gene: TRBV14; abundance: .; d_gene: TRBD2; j_gene: TRBJ2-1; CDR3nt: TGTGCCAGCAGCCCGAGACTAGCGGGAGGCCATGAGCAGTTCTTC; CDR3aa: CASSPRLAGGHEQFF
v_gene: TRBV9; abundance: .; d_gene: .; j_gene: TRBJ2-2; CDR3nt: TGTGCCAGCAGCCCTTACAGGGTCGATGGGGAGCTGTTTTTT; CDR3aa: CASSPYRVDGELFF
v_gene: TRBV28; abundance: .; d_gene: TRBD1; j_gene: TRBJ2-1; CDR3nt: TGTGCCAGCAGGACAACAGGGGTCCTATACAATGAGCAGTTCTTC; CDR3aa: CASRTTGVLYNEQFF
v_gene: TRBV6-5; abundance: .; d_gene: TRBD2; j_gene: TRBJ2-1; CDR3nt: TGTGCCAGCAGAGGACTAGCGGGAGGTTTGAATGAGCAGTTCTTC; CDR3aa: CASRGLAGGLNEQFF
v_gene: TRBV14; abundance: .; d_gene: TRBD1; j_gene: TRBJ1-3; CDR3nt: TGTGCCAGCAGTCGACACATAGGGACAGGGATCGGAAACACCATATATTTT; CDR3aa: CASSRHIGTGIGNTIYF
v_gene: TRBV4-3; abundance: .; d_gene: TRBD1; j_gene: TRBJ2-3; CDR3nt: TGCGCCAGCAGCCAATGGGCAGGGGGTAGCACAGATACGCAGTATTTT; CDR3aa: CASSQWAGGSTDTQYF
v_gene: TRBV5-1; abundance: .; d_gene: TRBD2; j_gene: TRBJ2-3; CDR3nt: TGCGCCAGCAGCAAAATAGCGGGGGTCACAGATACGCAGTATTTT; CDR3aa: CASSKIAGVTDTQYF
v_gene: TRBV18; abundance: .; d_gene: .; j_gene: TRBJ2-4; CDR3nt: TGTGCCAGCTCCCGTTGGAGGGATGGGGGCAAAAACATTCAGTACTTC; CDR3aa: CASSRWRDGGKNIQYF
v_gene: TRBV10-3; abundance: .; d_gene: TRBD1; j_gene: TRBJ1-2; CDR3nt: TGTGCCATCAGTGAGTCGGGGGACAGGGGGTATGGCTACACCTTC; CDR3aa: CAISESGDRGYGYTF
v_gene: TRBV19; abundance: once; d_gene: .; j_gene: TRBJ1-2; CDR3nt: TGTGCCAGTAGTATAAGGGCAGGGACTAACTATGGCTACACCTTC; CDR3aa: CASSIRAGTNYGYTF
v_gene: TRBV7-8; abundance: .; d_gene: .; j_gene: TRBJ1-2; CDR3nt: TGTGCCAGCAGCTTAGAGTCGGGACAAAGGAGCTTC; CDR3aa: CASSLESGQRSF
v_gene: TRBV7-9; abundance: .; d_gene: .; j_gene: TRBJ2-1; CDR3nt: TGTGCCAGCAGCTTAGCGGGGGGACTCTACAATGAGCAGTTCTTC; CDR3aa: CASSLAGGLYNEQFF
v_gene: TRBV11-2; abundance: .; d_gene: .; j_gene: TRBJ2-1; CDR3nt: TGTGCCAGCAGCTTATCGCTAGTCCATGAGCAGTTCTTC; CDR3aa: CASSLSLVHEQFF
v_gene: TRBV9; abundance: .; d_gene: .; j_gene: TRBJ2-1; CDR3nt: TGTGCCAGCAGCAAAGGGACATCGAAGAATGAGCAGTTCTTC; CDR3aa: CASSKGTSKNEQFF
v_gene: TRBV7-9; abundance: .; d_gene: .; j_gene: TRBJ1-2; CDR3nt: TGTGCCAGCAGCTTAGTTCCAGCTAACTATGGCTACACCTTC; CDR3aa: CASSLVPANYGYTF
v_gene: TRBV9; abundance: .; d_gene: TRBD1; j_gene: TRBJ1-2; CDR3nt: TGTGCCAGCAGCGTTCCAGGGGGCGGCTACACCTTC; CDR3aa: CASSVPGGGYTF
v_gene: TRBV6-5; abundance: once; d_gene: .; j_gene: TRBJ1-1; CDR3nt: TGTGCCAGCAGTATCGGGGGTGCTGGGGGCACTGAAGCTTTCTTT; CDR3aa: CASSIGGAGGTEAFF